Listed here are 26 T cell receptor beta chains from one sample, sequenced in a study of T cells of healthy individuals listed by TCRdb under 2018. Libraries were prepared through 5' RACE. The run used an Illumina MiSeq. TCRdb cleaned the public reads at Q25 with fastp, built clones with MiXCR and kept in-frame beta chains. CDR3 protein sequences are deduplicated, and each keeps its most common genes and DNA. The sample table contains about 96,000 distinct CDR3 sequences; only one count was recorded for 15% to 20% of them. Of the sample, under 7.5% falls within the top ten clones. These TCRs come from a human donor in good health.

This clonotype was seen ten or more times. This chain uses TRBV29-1 with TRBJ2-1; 14 bases align to TRBD2. Germline CDR1 is SQVTM and CDR2 is ANQGSEA. V was clipped by 7 bases and J by 8 bases; unmatched bases: 7. CDR3 length: 14 residues. The CDR3 coding sequence is TGCAGCGCTTCGACTAGCGGGAGGGGCGATGAGCAGTTCTTC. Amino acid sequence: CSASTSGRGDEQFF.

CDR3 sequence: CASSQTGGITSNSPLHF. The CDR3 nucleotides read TGTGCCAGCAGCCAAACAGGTGGAATAACCTCTAATTCACCCCTCCACTTT. The chain carries TRBV7-6 and TRBJ1-6, with TRBD1 as a possible D gene (5 bases). With 5 bases removed from V and 6 bases from J, the gap between germline ends came to 20 bases. Germline V CDR1 and CDR2: SGHVS, FNYEAQ. This CDR3 is built from 17 residues.

V usage is TRBV9 and J usage is TRBJ2-7; unclear D gene. Trimming removed 0 bases at V and 2 bases at J, with 15 bases between. CDR3 length: 16 residues. Germline V gives CDR1 SGDLS, CDR2 YYNGEE. The CDR3 loop reads CASSVDPTGIPYEQYF. CDR3 nucleotide sequence: TGTGCCAGCAGCGTAGATCCTACGGGCATACCCTACGAGCAGTACTTC.

The chain employs TRBV20-1 and TRBJ2-5; the match to TRBD2 covers 12 bases. V lost 5 bases to trimming and J lost 5 bases; unmatched junction nucleotides: 9. The CDR3 consists of 15 residues. Germline loops: CDR1 DFQATT, CDR2 SNEGSKA (reference sequence). The CDR3, as DNA: TGCAGTGCTCCAAACCGACTAGCGGGGGCGGAGACCCAGTACTTC. Translated: CSAPNRLAGAETQYF.

The chain recombines TRBV4-3 with TRBJ1-2, with D maybe TRBD1 (6 bases). The V end lost 0 bases, the J end lost 2 bases, and 10 bases lay between the germline ends. Per germline, CDR1 LGHNA and CDR2 YSLEER. The CDR3 runs 15 residues. CDR3 amino acids: CASSQEFGGNYGYTF. The CDR3 region has the DNA TGCGCCAGCAGCCAAGAATTCGGGGGCAACTATGGCTACACCTTC.

This clonotype was seen a few times. V is TRBV5-1 and J is TRBJ2-1; tentative D call: TRBD1 (6 bases). Germline V CDR1 and CDR2: SGHRS, YFSETQ. CDR3 length equals 16 residues. V dropped 3 bases and J dropped 3 bases, with 16 bases sitting between them. The chain's CDR3 is CASSWFLGQNYNEQFF. The DNA of the CDR3 is TGCGCCAGCAGCTGGTTCCTCGGACAGAACTACAATGAGCAGTTCTTC.

This clonotype was detected a few times. The chain uses TRBV12-5 and TRBJ2-7; TRBD1 matches 8 bases. This CDR3 region has 12 residues. Germline values: CDR1 LGHNT, CDR2 FRNRAP. With 5 bases clipped from V and 5 bases from J, the junction kept 2 bases outside the gene matches. The DNA for the CDR3 is TGTGCTAGTGGTCAGGACAGGGACGAGCAGTACTTC. This gives the protein CASGQDRDEQYF.

The V and J genes are TRBV5-1 and TRBJ2-6, with D possibly matching TRBD2 (6 bases). CDR3 length: 16 residues. In germline, CDR1 is SGHRS, CDR2 YFSETQ. V lost 0 bases and J lost 3, with 10 bases in between. The CDR3 DNA follows: TGCGCCAGCAGCTTGGTCGGGGGAGGTGGGGCCAACGTCCTGACTTTC. Encoded protein: CASSLVGGGGANVLTF.

This clonotype has only a few counts. This chain links TRBV9 with TRBJ2-3; maybe TRBD2 (5 bases). The CDR3 covers 16 residues. Germline values: CDR1 SGDLS, CDR2 YYNGEE. V was pared by 0 bases and J by 0 bases, with 11 bases between. The chain's CDR3 is CASSVGLTPSTDTQYF. CDR3 bases: TGTGCCAGCAGCGTAGGACTAACCCCGAGCACAGATACGCAGTATTTT. The complete variable domain, with remaining parts taken from reference TRBV9 and TRBJ2-3, reads DSGVTQTPKHLITATGQRVTLRCSPRSGDLSVYWYQQSLDQGLQFLIQYYNGEERAKGNILERFSAQQFPDLHSELNLSSLELGDSALYFCASSVGLTPSTDTQYFGPGTRLTVL.

The chain couples TRBV7-2 to TRBJ1-1; TRBD1 agrees at 9 bases. The CDR3 has 13 amino acids. Germline V gives CDR1 SGHTA, CDR2 FQGNSA. V shed 4 bases and J 5 bases; nucleotides not matched to a gene: 2. The chain's CDR3 is CASSSDRGTEAFF. The CDR3 DNA follows: TGTGCCAGCAGCTCGGACAGGGGAACTGAAGCTTTCTTT.

The CDR3 nucleotides read TGTGCCAGCACCGAGGGGGGCGGGGCCTCCTACGAGCAGTACTTC. Translating gives CASTEGGGASYEQYF. This chain connects TRBV12-3 or TRBV12-4 to TRBJ2-7; D tentatively fits TRBD1 or TRBD2 (6 bases each). The CDR3 is 15 amino acids. Trimming cost V 7 bases and J 0 bases, with 16 bases left between them.

The rearrangement links TRBV10-2 to TRBJ2-1; D is uncertain. CDR3 length: 12 residues. Germline assignment: CDR1 WSHSY and CDR2 SAAADI. Trimming shortened V by 5 bases and J by 8 bases, and 10 bases separated the two germline ends. CDR3 DNA: TGCGCCAGCAGTCCCACTGCGGATGAGCAGTTCTTC. It translates to CASSPTADEQFF.

This clonotype came up many times. CDR3 sequence: CASSLATTEAFF. The CDR3 nucleotides read TGTGCCAGCAGTTTAGCTACCACTGAAGCTTTCTTT. The chain combines TRBV12-3 or TRBV12-4 with TRBJ1-1; no clear D gene. V was shortened by 0 bases and J by 4 bases, with 3 bases between the two germline ends. The CDR3 covers 12 residues.

In its sample, this clonotype was seen many times. The chain combines TRBV7-2 with TRBJ2-5; D gene unclear. Per the germline V gene, CDR1 is SGHTA and CDR2 is FQGNSA. V lost 5 bases, J lost 1 base, and 11 bases lay in between. The CDR3 is 14 amino acids. The CDR3 loop reads CASSERSRQETQYF. The CDR3 nucleotides are TGTGCCAGCAGCGAAAGATCACGCCAAGAGACCCAGTACTTC.

The genes are TRBV6-6 and TRBJ2-7; D is possibly TRBD1 (5 bases). CDR1 is MNHNY and CDR2 is SVGAGI in the germline V gene (reference sequence). Trimming took 6 bases from V and 5 from J, leaving 11 bases between them. The CDR3 covers 12 residues. CDR3 sequence reads: CASSLGHHEQYF. CDR3 sequence (DNA): TGTGCCAGCAGCCTGGGGCACCACGAGCAGTACTTC.

This clonotype was picked up a small number of times. The chain links TRBV11-2 to TRBJ2-5; D assignment may be TRBD1 or TRBD2 (5 bases each). V dropped 5 bases and J dropped 1 base, with 11 bases sitting between them. This CDR3 region has 14 residues. Germline CDR1 SGHAT, CDR2 FQNNGV. CDR3 nucleotide sequence: TGTGCCAGCAGCCCGGGACGTCCCCAAGAGACCCAGTACTTC. Its protein product is CASSPGRPQETQYF. Combining the CDR3 with reference TRBV11-2 and TRBJ2-5 gives the whole variable domain EAGVAQSPRYKIIEKRQSVAFWCNPISGHATLYWYQQILGQGPKLLIQFQNNGVVDDSQLPKDRFSAERLKGVDSTLKIQPAKLEDSAVYLCASSPGRPQETQYFGPGTRLLVL.

This clonotype was counted a few times. This chain joins TRBV6-6 and TRBJ1-3; TRBD1 matches 7 bases. V lost 0 bases, J lost 8 bases, and 7 bases stayed unmatched. Germline V gives CDR1 MNHNY, CDR2 SVGAGI (reference sequence). CDR3 length equals 15 residues. The CDR3 bases are TGTGCCAGCAGTTACTCAAGGGGGCGCGGGGACACCATATATTTT. Residues: CASSYSRGRGDTIYF.

This clonotype was recorded at least ten times. The V gene is TRBV3-1, the J gene TRBJ2-7, with TRBD2 matching 7 bases. This CDR3 comprises 14 residues. Losses at the gene ends were 2 bases for V and 1 base for J; bases not matched to a gene: 2. Germline V gene sequence: CDR1 LGHDT, CDR2 YNNKEL (reference sequence). CDR3 sequence (DNA): TGTGCCAGCAGCCAATACGGGAGGTCCTACGAGCAGTACTTC. Its protein is CASSQYGRSYEQYF.

This clonotype was seen ten or more times. The chain has TRBV5-1 and TRBJ2-7; D uncertain. Trimming removed 4 bases at V and 1 base at J, with 18 bases between. The CDR3 runs 16 residues. Germline loops: CDR1 SGHRS, CDR2 YFSETQ. The CDR3 is CASSPSAGIKSYEQYF. The CDR3 DNA is TGCGCCAGCAGCCCATCCGCTGGGATTAAGTCCTACGAGCAGTACTTC.

The rearrangement uses TRBV24-1 and TRBJ2-6; D is ambiguous. Per germline, CDR1 KGHDR and CDR2 SFDVKD. The CDR3 contains 17 residues. V lost 2 bases and J lost 0, with 10 bases in between. In DNA, the CDR3 is TGTGCCACCAGTGATTCTGGGCAGCACTCTGGGGCCAACGTCCTGACTTTC. This codes for CATSDSGQHSGANVLTF.

Ten or more counts support this clonotype. The CDR3, as DNA: TGTGCCAGCAGCGAGGGACTAGCGGACTACAATGAGCAGTTCTTC. Its translation is CASSEGLADYNEQFF. V is TRBV5-4 and J is TRBJ2-1; 11 bases match TRBD2. The germline V gene encodes CDR1 SGHNT and CDR2 YYREEE (reference sequence). V was clipped by 4 bases and J by 3 bases; unmatched bases: 3. This CDR3 has 15 amino acids.

J is TRBJ2-2 and V is TRBV7-9; the D gene is possibly TRBD2 (5 bases). V was trimmed by 5 bases and J by 0 bases, leaving 13 bases between them. This CDR3 comprises 16 residues. Per germline, CDR1 SEHNR and CDR2 FQNEAQ (reference sequence). The CDR3 DNA reads TGTGCCAGCAGCCATACCGGCGGGTCGAACACCGGGGAGCTGTTTTTT. Amino acid sequence: CASSHTGGSNTGELFF.

The chain uses TRBV11-2 and TRBJ1-4; D is undetermined. This CDR3 region has 14 residues. Trimming took off 4 bases at V and 5 bases at J, with 11 bases between the two ends. Germline V gives CDR1 SGHAT, CDR2 FQNNGV. DNA for the CDR3: TGTGCCAGCAGCTCGACACGGGAAAATGAAAAACTGTTTTTT. Encoded protein: CASSSTRENEKLFF. Looking up the rest from reference TRBV11-2 and TRBJ1-4 gives the full variable domain: EAGVAQSPRYKIIEKRQSVAFWCNPISGHATLYWYQQILGQGPKLLIQFQNNGVVDDSQLPKDRFSAERLKGVDSTLKIQPAKLEDSAVYLCASSSTRENEKLFFGSGTQLSVL.

The V gene is TRBV27, the J gene TRBJ1-4; tentatively, D is TRBD1 (6 bases). Per the germline V gene, CDR1 is MNHEY and CDR2 is SMNVEV (reference sequence). Trimming took off 5 bases at V and 8 bases at J, with 12 bases between the two ends. The CDR3 has 13 amino acids. The CDR3 DNA follows: TGTGCCAGCAGTCTTCGGACAGCCGAAAAACTGTTTTTT. Residues: CASSLRTAEKLFF.

J is TRBJ2-7 and V is TRBV7-3; TRBD1 matches at 7 bases. Germline V gene sequence: CDR1 SGHTA, CDR2 FQGTGA. The junction had 19 bases not matched to a gene; V was cut back by 5 bases and J by 0 bases. The CDR3 runs to 19 residues. The CDR3 DNA sequence: TGTGCCAGCAGCCTCCTCCTCGGGGACGTCCGGGACAGCTCCTACGAGCAGTACTTC. Protein sequence: CASSLLLGDVRDSSYEQYF.

The table lists this clonotype with many counts. CDR3 protein: CSARVQGSNGYTF. CDR3 nucleotides: TGCAGTGCTAGAGTCCAAGGGAGTAACGGCTACACCTTC. The genes are TRBV20-1 and TRBJ1-2; no reliable D call. V was pared by 1 base and J by 8 bases, with 14 bases between. CDR3 length: 13 amino acids. Germline loops: CDR1 DFQATT, CDR2 SNEGSKA (reference sequence).